The sequence of this T cell receptor (beta chain) was determined in a study of T cell changes during pregnancy in multiple sclerosis. The germline CDR1 and CDR2 sequences are SQVTM and ANQGSEA. The CDR3 has 13 amino acids. V was trimmed by 5 bases and J by 3 bases, leaving 11 bases between them. Generated by immunoSEQ multiplex PCR, the TCRdb table keeps only in-frame clones and is missing some. The sample records roughly 39,000 clones, roughly 92% being singletons. This chain connects TRBV29-1 to TRBJ1-5; D remains unclear. Sequences were derived from CD4+ T cells from peripheral blood mononuclear cells, sampled before pregnancy. This TCR came from a female donor with multiple sclerosis, enrolled in a pregnancy study. The CDR3 bases are TGCAGCGTTCAACTGGGCATCAATCAGCCCCAGCATTTT. Translation gives CSVQLGINQPQHF.